The rows below give T cell receptor beta chains drawn from one sample of a study of cytomegalovirus exposure and HLA in healthy donors. Clones were read by immunoSEQ multiplex PCR, and TCRdb kept only the in-frame ones, dropping some. The sample contains hundreds of thousands of clones, 77% of which appear only once. The source material was PBMCs. These receptors all come from a woman aged 55-75 years in good health and CMV-seropositive. The CDR3 runs from the conserved cysteine through the conserved F or W. D genes are given only for firm matches. A clone size is listed for some rows: how often the clone was seen (once, few, many), or a class if it is expanded.

clone size | J gene | V gene | D gene | CDR3 DNA | CDR3 protein
. | TRBJ2-5 | TRBV5-1 | . | TGCGCCAGCAGCCCCTCCCAAGAGACCCAGTACTTC | CASSPSQETQYF
. | TRBJ1-3 | TRBV5-1 | . | TGCGCCAGCAGCTTAGAAGGGGTCTCTGGAAACACCATATATTTT | CASSLEGVSGNTIYF
. | TRBJ2-4 | TRBV7-9 | . | TGTGCCAGCAGCTTACAGGGGCTCCAGCTAGCCAAAAACATTCAGTACTTC | CASSLQGLQLAKNIQYF
few | TRBJ2-5 | TRBV5-1 | . | TGCGCCAGCAGCTTGTCCGGGGTCGGGGAGACCCAGTACTTC | CASSLSGVGETQYF
. | TRBJ2-5 | TRBV5-4 | TRBD2 | TGTGCCAGCAGCCTTGGACTAGCGGGAGTACAAGAGACCCAGTACTTC | CASSLGLAGVQETQYF
. | TRBJ1-1 | TRBV7-9 | . | TGTGCCAGCAGCCCAACGGGGGGAACTGAAGCTTTCTTT | CASSPTGGTEAFF
. | TRBJ2-4 | TRBV10-1 | TRBD1 | TGCGCCAGCAGTGAGTCCAGGGGGCTAGGGGGAAACATTCAGTACTTC | CASSESRGLGGNIQYF
. | TRBJ2-7 | TRBV6-6 | TRBD2 | TGTGCCAGCAGTTACCCCGGGACTAGCTACGAGCAGTACTTC | CASSYPGTSYEQYF
. | TRBJ1-1 | TRBV19 | TRBD1 | TGTGCCAGTAGTCGGGACAGGGGTGTGGGTTTCTTT | CASSRDRGVGFF
. | TRBJ2-7 | TRBV19 | TRBD1 | TGTGCCAGTAGTAGACAGGGGGCCGTCTACGAGCAGTACTTC | CASSRQGAVYEQYF
. | TRBJ2-5 | TRBV27 | . | TGTGCCAGCAGTTTATCCTTCCAAGAGACCCAGTACTTC | CASSLSFQETQYF
few | TRBJ1-1 | TRBV30 | . | TGTGCCTGGAGTGAGGGGCAGGGGAAAGCTTTCTTT | CAWSEGQGKAFF
. | TRBJ2-5 | TRBV30 | . | TGTGCCTGGAGCCAGGGTGAGGAGACCCAGTACTTC | CAWSQGEETQYF
once | TRBJ2-7 | TRBV10-2 | TRBD2 | TGCGCCAGCAGTGAAGGGACTAGCGGCCAGGGGTACGAGCAGTACTTC | CASSEGTSGQGYEQYF
few | TRBJ2-3 | TRBV7-3 | TRBD2 | TGTGCCAGCAGCTTAGCGGGGGGCACAGATACGCAGTATTTT | CASSLAGGTDTQYF
. | TRBJ2-1 | TRBV11-2 | TRBD2 | TGTGCCAGCAGCCTTGGACTAGCGGGGTACAATGAGCAGTTCTTC | CASSLGLAGYNEQFF
few | TRBJ2-1 | TRBV28 | TRBD2 | TGTGCCAGCAGTTTAATGCCCGGGACTAGCGGGAACAATGAGCAGTTCTTC | CASSLMPGTSGNNEQFF
few | TRBJ1-1 | TRBV6-5 | TRBD1 | TGTGCCAGCAGGTCGACAGGGGGGAACACTGAAGCTTTCTTT | CASRSTGGNTEAFF
. | TRBJ2-2 | TRBV7-6 | . | TGTGCCAGCAGCTTAGTTGTCAGAAACACCGGGGAGCTGTTTTTT | CASSLVVRNTGELFF
few | TRBJ1-2 | TRBV6-5 | . | TGTGCCAGCAGTTACTCCGCAGATCTCTATGGCTACACCTTC | CASSYSADLYGYTF
. | TRBJ1-1 | TRBV4-3 | . | TGCGCCAGCAGCCACGGTCCGGGAGCTGAAGCTTTCTTT | CASSHGPGAEAFF
. | TRBJ2-7 | TRBV25-1 | TRBD1 | TGTGCCACTTCACAACTCCGGGACAGCTACGAGCAGTACTTC | CATSQLRDSYEQYF
once | TRBJ2-5 | TRBV10-3 | TRBD1 | TGTGCCATCAGGGAGGACAGGGGGCTCCAAGAGACCCAGTACTTC | CAIREDRGLQETQYF
few | TRBJ2-2 | TRBV6-6 | TRBD2 | TGTGCCAGCAGTTTGCCCTCTAGCGGGACCGGGGAGCTGTTTTTT | CASSLPSSGTGELFF
. | TRBJ2-7 | TRBV28 | . | TGTGCCAGCAGTTTATGGCCAGGTCAGGAGCAGTACTTC | CASSLWPGQEQYF
. | TRBJ2-2 | TRBV12-5 | TRBD2 | TGTGCTAGTGGTCGTACCCTGGGACTAGCGGGTGTAAGCACCGGGGAGCTGTTTTTT | CASGRTLGLAGVSTGELFF
. | TRBJ2-1 | TRBV14 | TRBD2 | TGTGCCAGCTCTTCTAGCGGGGGGCAACAGTTCTTC | CASSSSGGQQFF
. | TRBJ2-1 | TRBV2 | TRBD2 | TGTGCCAGCAGCGACGGTCCCATGCCCAGCGGGAGGGGGAATGAGCAGTTCTTC | CASSDGPMPSGRGNEQFF
. | TRBJ2-2 | TRBV7-9 | TRBD1 | TGTGCCAGCAGCTTAGCCGGGACAGGGGCGAACACCGGGGAGCTGTTTTTT | CASSLAGTGANTGELFF
. | TRBJ2-5 | TRBV6-1 | . | TGTGCCAGCTATCCTACAGGGACCGGGGAGACCCAGTACTTC | CASYPTGTGETQYF
. | TRBJ2-5 | TRBV27 | TRBD2 | TGTGCCACCCTCGAAGTAGCGGGAGGGCGGGAGACCCAGTACTTC | CATLEVAGGRETQYF
. | TRBJ1-5 | TRBV19 | TRBD1 | TGTGCCAGTAGTAAGAACAGGGGTGAGCCCCAGCATTTT | CASSKNRGEPQHF
. | TRBJ2-7 | TRBV5-4 | . | TGTGCCAGCAGCTCTAAAGATTACGAGCAGTACTTC | CASSSKDYEQYF
few | TRBJ1-2 | TRBV5-8 | . | TGTGCCAGCAGCTTGTGGCAGGGTGGGTACTATGGCTACACCTTC | CASSLWQGGYYGYTF
. | TRBJ2-3 | TRBV7-6 | TRBD1 | TGTGCCAGCAGCTTAGTGACGCCGGGACAGGGGGCAGATACGCAGTATTTT | CASSLVTPGQGADTQYF
. | TRBJ1-2 | TRBV28 | . | TGTGCCAGCAGTCGGACAGAGTACTATGGCTACACCTTC | CASSRTEYYGYTF
. | TRBJ1-1 | TRBV6-5 | TRBD1 | TGTGCCAGCAGTTACCGTTGGACAGGGGGCAACACTGAAGCTTTCTTT | CASSYRWTGGNTEAFF
. | TRBJ2-1 | TRBV7-9 | TRBD1 | TGTGCCAGCAGCCCACCGGGACAGGGCAATGAGCAGTTCTTC | CASSPPGQGNEQFF
. | TRBJ2-1 | TRBV1 | . | TGCACCAGCAGCCAAGAGGGTAGGACTAGCCCCCTTTGTATCTCCTACAATGAGCAGTTCTTC | CTSSQEGRTSPLCISYNEQFF
. | TRBJ1-3 | TRBV6-6 | TRBD1 | TGTGCCAGCACTCCGGACAGGATAACTGGAAACACCATATATTTT | CASTPDRITGNTIYF
. | TRBJ1-1 | TRBV11-2 | TRBD1 | TGTGCCAGCAGCTTATGGGGGACAGGGTGGGCTGAAGCTTTCTTT | CASSLWGTGWAEAFF
. | TRBJ1-1 | TRBV5-1 | TRBD1 | TGCGCCAGCAGGTCCACAGGGGGGGAAACTGAAGCTTTCTTT | CASRSTGGETEAFF
. | TRBJ1-4 | TRBV28 | . | TGTGCCAGCACCTCGATGGCCCTTAATGAAAAACTGTTTTTT | CASTSMALNEKLFF
. | TRBJ2-5 | TRBV7-2 | . | TGTGCCAGCAGCTTTAGCGTGGGTGGGGAGACCCAGTACTTC | CASSFSVGGETQYF
few | TRBJ1-2 | TRBV7-2 | . | TGTGCCAGCAGCTTAGAGGGAGGGCAGACCTATGGCTACACCTTC | CASSLEGGQTYGYTF
. | TRBJ1-3 | TRBV6-6 | . | TGTGCCAGCAGTTGGGCAGGGGCTGGAAACACCATATATTTT | CASSWAGAGNTIYF
few | TRBJ2-3 | TRBV5-1 | . | TGCGCCAGCAGCTCGTCAGGCTCCAGCACAGATACGCAGTATTTT | CASSSSGSSTDTQYF
few | TRBJ2-7 | TRBV6-5 | . | TGTGCCAGCAGTTACTCGAGGGCAGGCTCCTACGAGCAGTACTTC | CASSYSRAGSYEQYF
few | TRBJ2-7 | TRBV28 | . | TGTGCCAGCAGCACCCCAGGGTTAGAGCAGTACTTC | CASSTPGLEQYF
once | TRBJ1-2 | TRBV5-1 | . | TGCGCCAGCAGCCTAGGGACGCAGGGGACCTATGGCTACACCTTC | CASSLGTQGTYGYTF
. | TRBJ2-7 | TRBV6-1 | TRBD2 | TGTGCCACCATGTTCGGTGGTGAGGGACTACTAGAGCAGTACTTC | CATMFGGEGLLEQYF
. | TRBJ2-3 | TRBV5-6 | . | TGTGCCAGCAGCTTAAGAGGGAGAGATACGCAGTATTTT | CASSLRGRDTQYF